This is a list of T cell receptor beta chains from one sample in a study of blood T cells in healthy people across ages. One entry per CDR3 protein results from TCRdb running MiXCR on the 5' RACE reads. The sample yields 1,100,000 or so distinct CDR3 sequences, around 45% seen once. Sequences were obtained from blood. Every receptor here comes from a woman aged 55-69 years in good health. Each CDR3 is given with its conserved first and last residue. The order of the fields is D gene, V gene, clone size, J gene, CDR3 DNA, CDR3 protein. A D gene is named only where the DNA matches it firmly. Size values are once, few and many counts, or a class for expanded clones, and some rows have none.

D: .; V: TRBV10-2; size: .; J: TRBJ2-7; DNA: TGCGCCAGCAGCGAACTCCAGATCTACGAGCAGTACTTC; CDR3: CASSELQIYEQYF
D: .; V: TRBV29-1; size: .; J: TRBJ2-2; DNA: TGCTGCGTTGCAACTGGGATGGGCACCGGGGAGCTGTTTTTT; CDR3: CCVATGMGTGELFF
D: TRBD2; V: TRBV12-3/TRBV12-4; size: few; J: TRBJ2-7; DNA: TGTGCCAGCAGTCCCCTACCTTTAGGTGGGAGGGATCGTTCCTACGAGCAGTACTTC; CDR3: CASSPLPLGGRDRSYEQYF
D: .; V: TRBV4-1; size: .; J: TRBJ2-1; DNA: TGCGCCAGCAGCCACCCCCCCGCGGAGGGGATTGATGAGCAGTTCTTC; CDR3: CASSHPPAEGIDEQFF
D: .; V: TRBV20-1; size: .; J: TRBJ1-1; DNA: TGCAGTGCTAGAGCGGGGGGGGTGGCGAACACTGAAGCTTTCTTT; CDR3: CSARAGGVANTEAFF
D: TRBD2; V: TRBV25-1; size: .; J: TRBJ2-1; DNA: TGTGCCAGCAGTGAAGAGCGGGAGGATTCAATATACAATGAGCAGTTCTTC; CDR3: CASSEEREDSIYNEQFF
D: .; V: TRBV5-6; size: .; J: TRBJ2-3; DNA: TGTGCCAGCAGCTTGCAAGGCGGTTTCACAGATACGCAGTATTTT; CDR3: CASSLQGGFTDTQYF
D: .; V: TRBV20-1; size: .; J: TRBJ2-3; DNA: TGCAGTGCTAGAGGGCCTAGGCCTGATACGCAGTATTTT; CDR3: CSARGPRPDTQYF
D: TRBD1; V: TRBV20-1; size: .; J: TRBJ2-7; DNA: TGCAGTGTCCCACGACAGGGGGCGTACGAGCAGTACTTC; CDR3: CSVPRQGAYEQYF
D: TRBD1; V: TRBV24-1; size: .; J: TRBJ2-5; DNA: TGTGCCACCAGTTCCTCGGACAGGGGGCTCCAAGAGACCCAGTACTTC; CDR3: CATSSSDRGLQETQYF
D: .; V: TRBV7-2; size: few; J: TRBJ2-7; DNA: TGTGCCAGCAGCTTAGCGTTCGGCAGATCCTACGAGCAGTACTTC; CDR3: CASSLAFGRSYEQYF
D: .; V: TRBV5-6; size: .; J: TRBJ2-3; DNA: TGTGCCAGCAGCTTGCGTGTGGGGGCCGGTACAGATACGCAGTATTTT; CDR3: CASSLRVGAGTDTQYF
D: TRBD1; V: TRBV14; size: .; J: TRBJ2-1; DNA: TGTGCCAGCAGCCTCCTACAGGGGGAAAATGAGCAGTTCTTC; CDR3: CASSLLQGENEQFF
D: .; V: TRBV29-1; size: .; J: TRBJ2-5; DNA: TGCAGCACAGGGCAGGAGACCCAGTACTTC; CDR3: CSTGQETQYF
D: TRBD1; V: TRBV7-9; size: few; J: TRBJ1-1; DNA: TGTGCCAGCAGCTCCCCCGGGACAGGTTGGGGCACTGAAGCTTTCTTT; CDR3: CASSSPGTGWGTEAFF
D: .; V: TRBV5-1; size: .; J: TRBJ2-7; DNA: TGCGCCAGCGGGTTGGAGGGCCCATACAATGAGCAGTACTTC; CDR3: CASGLEGPYNEQYF
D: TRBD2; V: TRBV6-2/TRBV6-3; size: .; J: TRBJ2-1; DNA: TGTGCCAGCAGTTTTAGGGGACTAGCGAAGAATGAGCAGTTCTTC; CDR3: CASSFRGLAKNEQFF
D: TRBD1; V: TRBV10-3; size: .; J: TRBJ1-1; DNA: TGTGCCATCAGTGAGTCTGGACAGGGGAACACTGAAGCTTTCTTT; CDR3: CAISESGQGNTEAFF
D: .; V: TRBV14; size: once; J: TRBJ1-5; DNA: TGTGCCAGCAGCCAAACAGGGTTTCAGCCCCAGCATTTT; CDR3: CASSQTGFQPQHF
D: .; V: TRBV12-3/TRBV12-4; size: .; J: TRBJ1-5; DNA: TGTGCCAGCAGTTTACGGTCATGGAGATCATACAACCAGCCCCAGCATTTT; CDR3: CASSLRSWRSYNQPQHF
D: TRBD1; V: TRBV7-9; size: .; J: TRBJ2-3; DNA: TGTGCCAGCAGCCGAGGGGGCGTTGGAGATACGCAGTATTTT; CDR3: CASSRGGVGDTQYF
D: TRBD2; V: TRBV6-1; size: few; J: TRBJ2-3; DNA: TGTGCCAGCAGTGCCTCTGGGCTGGCGGGAGGAACAGATACGCAGTATTTT; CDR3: CASSASGLAGGTDTQYF
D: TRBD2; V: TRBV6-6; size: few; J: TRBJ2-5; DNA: TGTGCCAGCAGTTACGACGGGAGGAGCGAGACCCAGTACTTC; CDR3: CASSYDGRSETQYF
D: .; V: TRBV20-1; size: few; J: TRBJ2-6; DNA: TGCAGTGCCGGGAACCTTGAGGGCAGAGGGGCCAACGTCCTGACTTTC; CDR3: CSAGNLEGRGANVLTF
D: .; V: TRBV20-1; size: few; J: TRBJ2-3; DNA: TGCAGTGCTATACAGGTTCCCTCCCAGTATTTT; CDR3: CSAIQVPSQYF
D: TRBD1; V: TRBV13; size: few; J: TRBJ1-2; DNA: TGTGCCAGCACTCGGGACAGCGTTTATGGCTACACCTTC; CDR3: CASTRDSVYGYTF
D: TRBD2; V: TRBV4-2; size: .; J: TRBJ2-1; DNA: TGTGCCAGCAGTCAAGCGGTACTAGCGGGAGGGCTCGGAGATGAGCAGTTCTTC; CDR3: CASSQAVLAGGLGDEQFF
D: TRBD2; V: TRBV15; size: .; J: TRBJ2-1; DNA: TGTGCCACCAGCAGATCGGGACTAGGGTCCTACAATGAGCAGTTCTTC; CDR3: CATSRSGLGSYNEQFF
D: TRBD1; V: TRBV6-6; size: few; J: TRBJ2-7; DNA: TGTGCCAGCACCTACCGGGACAGGGAGGGCTACGAGCAGTACTTC; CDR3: CASTYRDREGYEQYF
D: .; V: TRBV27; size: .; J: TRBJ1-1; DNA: TGTGCCAGCAGTTTAGGTGGGGCCCGGGTGGACACTGAAGCTTTCTTT; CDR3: CASSLGGARVDTEAFF
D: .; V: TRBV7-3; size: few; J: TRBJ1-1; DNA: TGTGCCAGCAGCGTTGACGTGAACACTGAAGCTTTCTTT; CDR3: CASSVDVNTEAFF
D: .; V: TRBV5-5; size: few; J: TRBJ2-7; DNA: TGTGCCAGCAGCAAACACAGGGAGACAGTCTACGAGCAGTACTTC; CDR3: CASSKHRETVYEQYF
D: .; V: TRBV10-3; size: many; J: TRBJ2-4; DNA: TGTGCCATCAGTGACGGAGCGAAAGGGAACATTCAGTACTTC; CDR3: CAISDGAKGNIQYF
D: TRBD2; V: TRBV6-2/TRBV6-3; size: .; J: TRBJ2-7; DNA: TGTGCCAGCAGGACTAGCGGGTTCTACGAGCAGTACTTC; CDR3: CASRTSGFYEQYF
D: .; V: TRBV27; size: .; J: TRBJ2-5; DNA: TGTGCCAGCAGTTCCCCAGCCCGGGGTTCTTGGGAGCAGTACTTC; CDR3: CASSSPARGSWEQYF
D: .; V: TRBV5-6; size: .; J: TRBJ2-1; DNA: TGTGCCAGCACGGACTTCAATGAGCAGTTCTTC; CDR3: CASTDFNEQFF
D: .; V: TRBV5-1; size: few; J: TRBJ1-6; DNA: TGCGCCAGCAGCTTTGACGGACTAGGACCACCCCTCCACTTT; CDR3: CASSFDGLGPPLHF
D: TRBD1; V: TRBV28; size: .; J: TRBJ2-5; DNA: TGTGCCAGCAGTTCCCCCCTGGGACAGCTCCAAGAGACCCAGTACTTC; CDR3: CASSSPLGQLQETQYF
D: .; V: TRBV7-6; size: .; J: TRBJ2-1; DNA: TGTGCCAGCAGCTCCAGGGATTCCAGCTCCTACAATGAGCAGTTCTTC; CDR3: CASSSRDSSSYNEQFF
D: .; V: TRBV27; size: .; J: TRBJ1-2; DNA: TGTGCCAGCAGTTTATCGGGAGGTCTTCGGGGCTACACCTTC; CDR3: CASSLSGGLRGYTF
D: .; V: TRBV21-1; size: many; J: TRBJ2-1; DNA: TGTGCCAGCAGCTCCGACGAGAAGCGGGAGGCCCGGAATGAGCAGTTCTTC; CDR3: CASSSDEKREARNEQFF
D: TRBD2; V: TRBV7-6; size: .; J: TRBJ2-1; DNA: TGTGCCAGCAGTATAGCGGGAGGATGGAATGAGCACTTCTTC; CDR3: CASSIAGGWNEHFF
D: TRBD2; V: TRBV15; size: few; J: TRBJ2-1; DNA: TGTGCCACCAGGACGGGGAGGGAGGCTCGGAATGAGCAGTTCTTC; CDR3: CATRTGREARNEQFF
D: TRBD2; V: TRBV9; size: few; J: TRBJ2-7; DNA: TGTGCCAGCAGCGTAGCCACTAGCGGGAGGGCAGACGAGCAGTACTTC; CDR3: CASSVATSGRADEQYF